The TCR beta chain described here comes from a study of CD8+ T cells in alopecia areata. As concerns this clone: The target antigen is unknown.

RNA extraction was followed by reverse transcription into cDNA, which acted as the sequencing template. Sequencing used immunoSEQ multiplex PCR; TCRdb keeps in-frame clones, though not all of them. In the table there are 200,000 to 250,000 clones, roughly two fifths of which are singletons. Germline V lookup: CDR1 MGHRA, CDR2 YSYEKL. This CDR3 has 17 amino acids. V lost 0 bases, J lost 0 bases, and 13 bases lay in between. Findings and caveats of the study: More clonal than normal scalp was lesional scalp, particularly alopecia totalis/universalis. Both scalp clonality and the expanded CD8+ clones among the top 100 showed a significant decrease with tofacitinib.

Treatment indicated: oral pan-JAK inhibitor, 5-10 mg twice daily. Here the sequenced sample was CD4+ T cells sorted from blood, taken around week 34, from a patient treated with tofacitinib. The rearrangement links TRBV4-1 to TRBJ2-3, with D possibly TRBD2 on 6 matching bases. The sequence was collected from a human donor with alopecia areata. The DNA for the CDR3 is TGCGCCAGCAGCCAAGATCAAGGAAGCGGGAGCACAGATACGCAGTATTTT. Amino acid sequence: CASSQDQGSGSTDTQYF.